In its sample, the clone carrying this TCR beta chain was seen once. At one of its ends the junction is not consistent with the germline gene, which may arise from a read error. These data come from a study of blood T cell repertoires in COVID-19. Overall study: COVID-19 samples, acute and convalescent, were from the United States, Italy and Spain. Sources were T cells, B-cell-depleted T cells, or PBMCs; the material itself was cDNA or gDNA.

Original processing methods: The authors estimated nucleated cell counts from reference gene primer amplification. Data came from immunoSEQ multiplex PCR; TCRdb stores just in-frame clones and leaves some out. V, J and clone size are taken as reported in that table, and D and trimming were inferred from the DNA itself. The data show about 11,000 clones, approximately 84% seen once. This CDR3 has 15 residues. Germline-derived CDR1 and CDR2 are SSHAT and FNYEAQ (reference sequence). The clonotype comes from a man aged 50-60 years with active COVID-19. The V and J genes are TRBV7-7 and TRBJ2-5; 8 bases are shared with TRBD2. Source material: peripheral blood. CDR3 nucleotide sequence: TGTGCTAGCAGCTTACCGCTAACGGGAGGGGAGACCCAGTACTTC. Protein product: CASSLPLTGGETQYF.